This T cell receptor (beta chain) was sequenced in a study of tumor-infiltrating lymphocytes in primary liver carcinoma. With a constant-region primer, TCR beta cDNA was made from approximately 520 ng of total RNA. Employing slightly modified ARM-PCR, three nested multiplex PCR rounds were run, and these gave rise to the TCR beta libraries. TRBV1-TRBV30 forward primers paired with a C-beta reverse primer were used in the first two PCR rounds, which ran around 10 cycles each. Using its own MiXCR run on the multiplex PCR reads, TCRdb lists one record per CDR3 protein. The data show 300,000 to 400,000 distinct CDR3 sequences, less than 65% seen once. The CDR3 sequence is 16 residues long. V dropped 7 bases and J dropped 3 bases, with 19 bases sitting between them. CDR1 is MNHNS, CDR2 SASEGT, per germline. Researchers drew blood RNA from unsorted whole blood and extracted germline DNA as well.

The source material was peripheral blood. This sequence joins TRBV6-1 and TRBJ1-5, with D uncertain. This sequence originates from a man in his forties with primary liver carcinoma and hepatitis B virus infection. CDR3 region: CASTSHPKGNNQPQHF. As DNA, the CDR3 is TGTGCCAGCACAAGTCATCCAAAAGGAAACAATCAGCCCCAGCATTTT.